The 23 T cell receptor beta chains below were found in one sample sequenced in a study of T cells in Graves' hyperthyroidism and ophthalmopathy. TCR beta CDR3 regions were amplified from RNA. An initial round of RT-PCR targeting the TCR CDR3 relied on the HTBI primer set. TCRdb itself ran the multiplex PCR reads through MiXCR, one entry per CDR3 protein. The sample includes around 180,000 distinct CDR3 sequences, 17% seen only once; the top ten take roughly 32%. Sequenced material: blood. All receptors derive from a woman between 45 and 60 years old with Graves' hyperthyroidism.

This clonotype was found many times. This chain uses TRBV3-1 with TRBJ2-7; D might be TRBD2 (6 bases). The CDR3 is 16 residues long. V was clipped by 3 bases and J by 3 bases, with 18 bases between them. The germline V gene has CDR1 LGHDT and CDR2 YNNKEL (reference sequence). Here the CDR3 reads CASSQETPGLNYEQYF. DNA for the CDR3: TGTGCCAGCAGCCAGGAAACCCCGGGACTCAACTACGAGCAGTACTTC.

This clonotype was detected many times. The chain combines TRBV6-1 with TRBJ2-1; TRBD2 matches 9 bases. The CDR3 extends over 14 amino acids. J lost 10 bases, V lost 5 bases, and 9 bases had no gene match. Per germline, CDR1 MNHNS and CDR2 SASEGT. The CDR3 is CASSYGTSPREQFF. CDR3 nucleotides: TGTGCCAGCAGTTACGGGACTAGCCCTCGGGAGCAGTTCTTC.

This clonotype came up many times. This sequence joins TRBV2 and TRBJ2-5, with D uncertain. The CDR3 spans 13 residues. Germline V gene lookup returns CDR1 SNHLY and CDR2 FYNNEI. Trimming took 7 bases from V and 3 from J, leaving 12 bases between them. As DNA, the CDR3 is TGTGCCAGCAACGGGTATTGGGAAGAGACCCAGTACTTC. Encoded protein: CASNGYWEETQYF.

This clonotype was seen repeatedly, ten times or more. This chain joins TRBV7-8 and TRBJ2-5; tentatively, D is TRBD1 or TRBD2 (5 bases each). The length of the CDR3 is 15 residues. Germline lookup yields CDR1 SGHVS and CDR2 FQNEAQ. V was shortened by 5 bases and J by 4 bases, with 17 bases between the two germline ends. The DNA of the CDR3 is TGTGCCAGCAGCAACCGGGACGCCCGGCGAGAGACCCAGTACTTC. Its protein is CASSNRDARRETQYF.

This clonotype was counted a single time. Here the CDR3 DNA reads TGTGCCAGCAGGGACGAGGAGAACACTGAAGCTTTCTTT. As protein: CASRDEENTEAFF. The rearrangement uses TRBV2 and TRBJ1-1; D remains unclear. V was trimmed by 6 bases and J by 1 base, leaving 9 bases between them. The CDR3 sequence is 13 residues long. CDR1 and CDR2 (germline): SNHLY, FYNNEI.

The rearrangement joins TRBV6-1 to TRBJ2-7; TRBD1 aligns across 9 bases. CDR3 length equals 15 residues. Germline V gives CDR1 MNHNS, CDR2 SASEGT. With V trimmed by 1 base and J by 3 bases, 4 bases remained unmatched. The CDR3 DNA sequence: TGTGCCAGCAGTGAAGACAGGGGGCGACTCTACGAGCAGTACTTC. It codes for CASSEDRGRLYEQYF.

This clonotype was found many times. The CDR3 bases are TGTGCCAGCAGCCTAGCGGGGGGGCCGAACACCGGGGAGCTGTTTTTT. It encodes CASSLAGGPNTGELFF. V gene TRBV6-1 combines with J gene TRBJ2-2; 12 nucleotides match TRBD2. V was pared by 6 bases and J by 0 bases, with 2 bases of the junction left unmatched. The CDR3 extends over 16 amino acids. Per germline, CDR1 MNHNS and CDR2 SASEGT.

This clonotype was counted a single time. The CDR3 DNA follows: TGTGCCAGCAGCAGACCAAGGAAAGGGTGGGGCACCGGGGAGCTGTTTTTT. The encoded protein is CASSRPRKGWGTGELFF. The chain employs TRBV7-2 and TRBJ2-2, with no clear D. Trimming removed 5 bases from V and 4 bases from J, with 20 bases in between. The CDR3 is 17 amino acids. CDR1 is SGHTA, CDR2 FQGNSA, per germline.

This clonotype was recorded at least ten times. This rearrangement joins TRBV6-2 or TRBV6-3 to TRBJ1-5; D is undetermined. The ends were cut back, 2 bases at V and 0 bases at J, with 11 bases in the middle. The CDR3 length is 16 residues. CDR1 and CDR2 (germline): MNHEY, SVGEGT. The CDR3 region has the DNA TGTGCCAGCAGTTACGCCGGGTGGTATAGCAATCAGCCCCAGCATTTT. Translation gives CASSYAGWYSNQPQHF.

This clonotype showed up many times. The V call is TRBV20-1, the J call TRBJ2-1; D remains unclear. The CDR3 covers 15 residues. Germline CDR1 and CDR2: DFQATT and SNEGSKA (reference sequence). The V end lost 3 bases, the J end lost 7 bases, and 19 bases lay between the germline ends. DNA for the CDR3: TGCAGTGCTAGTGGTCTGGGCTTTAGTTGGAATGAGCAGTTCTTC. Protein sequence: CSASGLGFSWNEQFF.

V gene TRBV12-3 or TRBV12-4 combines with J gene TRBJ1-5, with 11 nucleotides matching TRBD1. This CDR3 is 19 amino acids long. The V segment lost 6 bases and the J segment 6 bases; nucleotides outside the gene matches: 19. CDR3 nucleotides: TGTGCCAGCAGATCCTCAAACACCGGGACAGGGGGGTTCGGTCAGCCCCAGCATTTT. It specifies CASRSSNTGTGGFGQPQHF.

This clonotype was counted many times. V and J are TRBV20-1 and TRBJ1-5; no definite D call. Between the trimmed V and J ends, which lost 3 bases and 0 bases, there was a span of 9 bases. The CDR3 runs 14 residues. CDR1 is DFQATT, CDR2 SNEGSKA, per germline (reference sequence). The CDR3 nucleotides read TGCAGTGCTAGTTTCAGGAATAGCAATCAGCCCCAGCATTTT. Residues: CSASFRNSNQPQHF.

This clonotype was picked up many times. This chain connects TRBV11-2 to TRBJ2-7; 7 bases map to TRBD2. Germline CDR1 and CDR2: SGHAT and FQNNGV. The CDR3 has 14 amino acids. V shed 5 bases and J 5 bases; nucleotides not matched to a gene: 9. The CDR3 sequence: CASSPRLAVHEQYF. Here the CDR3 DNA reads TGTGCCAGCAGCCCACGACTAGCAGTCCACGAGCAGTACTTC.

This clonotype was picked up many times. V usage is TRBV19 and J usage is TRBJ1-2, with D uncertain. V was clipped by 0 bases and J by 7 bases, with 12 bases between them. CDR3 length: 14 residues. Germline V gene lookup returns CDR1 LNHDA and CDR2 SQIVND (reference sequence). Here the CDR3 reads CASSIDHLVFGYTF. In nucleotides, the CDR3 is TGTGCCAGTAGTATAGATCATCTGGTCTTTGGCTACACCTTC. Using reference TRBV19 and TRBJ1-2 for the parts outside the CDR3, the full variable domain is DGGITQSPKYLFRKEGQNVTLSCEQNLNHDAMYWYRQDPGQGLRLIYYSQIVNDFQKGDIAEGYSVSREKKESFPLTVTSAQKNPTAFYLCASSIDHLVFGYTFGSGTRLTVV.

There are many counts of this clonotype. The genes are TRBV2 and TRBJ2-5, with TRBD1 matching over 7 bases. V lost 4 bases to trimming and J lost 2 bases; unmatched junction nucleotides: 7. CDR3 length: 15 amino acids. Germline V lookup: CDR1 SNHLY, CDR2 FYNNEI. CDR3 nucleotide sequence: TGTGCCAGCAGTGCCCCGGACAGGAGACAAGAGACCCAGTACTTC. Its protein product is CASSAPDRRQETQYF.

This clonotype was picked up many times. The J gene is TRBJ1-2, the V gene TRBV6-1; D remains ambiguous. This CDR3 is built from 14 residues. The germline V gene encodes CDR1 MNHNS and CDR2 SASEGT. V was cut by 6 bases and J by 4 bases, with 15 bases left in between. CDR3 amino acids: CASRPPAFPYGYTF. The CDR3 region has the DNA TGTGCCAGCAGACCGCCAGCCTTTCCCTATGGCTACACCTTC.

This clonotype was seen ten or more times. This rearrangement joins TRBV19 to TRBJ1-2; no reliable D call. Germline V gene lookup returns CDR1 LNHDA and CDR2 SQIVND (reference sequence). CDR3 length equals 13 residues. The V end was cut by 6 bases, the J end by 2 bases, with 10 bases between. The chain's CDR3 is CASSDGENYGYTF. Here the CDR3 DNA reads TGTGCCAGTAGCGATGGCGAGAACTATGGCTACACCTTC.

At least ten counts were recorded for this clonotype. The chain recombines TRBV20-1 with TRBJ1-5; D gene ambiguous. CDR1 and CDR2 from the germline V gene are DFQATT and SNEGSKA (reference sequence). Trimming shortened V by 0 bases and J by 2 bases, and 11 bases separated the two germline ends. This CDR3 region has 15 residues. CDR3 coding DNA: TGCAGTGCTAGAGATTGGAGGGATGGCAATCAGCCCCAGCATTTT. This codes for CSARDWRDGNQPQHF.

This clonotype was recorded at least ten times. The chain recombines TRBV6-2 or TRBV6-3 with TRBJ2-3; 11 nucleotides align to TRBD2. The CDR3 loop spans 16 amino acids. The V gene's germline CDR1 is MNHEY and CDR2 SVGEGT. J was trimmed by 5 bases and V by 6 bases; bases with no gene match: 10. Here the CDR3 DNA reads TGTGCCAGCAGCATTAGCGGGGGGGAGAACGGAGATACGCAGTATTTT. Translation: CASSISGGENGDTQYF.

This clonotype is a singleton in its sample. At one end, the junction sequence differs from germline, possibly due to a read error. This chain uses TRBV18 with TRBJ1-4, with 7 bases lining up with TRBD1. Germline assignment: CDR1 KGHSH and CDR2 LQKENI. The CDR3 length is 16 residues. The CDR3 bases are TGTGCCGGCTCACCAAACAGGGGTTCAACTAATGAAAAACTGTTTTTT. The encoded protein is CAGSPNRGSTNEKLFF.

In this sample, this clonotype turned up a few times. The DNA for the CDR3 is TGTGCCAGCAGCTTGGCCCCACAGAACCTGGGGGCTTTCTTT. It codes for CASSLAPQNLGAFF. The chain joins TRBV5-5 to TRBJ1-1, with D uncertain. Germline CDR1 SGHKS, CDR2 YYEKEE (reference sequence). This CDR3 has 14 amino acids. Trimming left V 0 bases short and J 11 bases short, with 17 bases between.

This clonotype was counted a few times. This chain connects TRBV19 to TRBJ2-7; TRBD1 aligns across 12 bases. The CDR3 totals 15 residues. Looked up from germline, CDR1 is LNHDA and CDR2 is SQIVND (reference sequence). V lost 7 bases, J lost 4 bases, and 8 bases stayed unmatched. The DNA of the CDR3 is TGTGCCAGTACCATCGGGACAGGGGGCGAGTACGAGCAGTACTTC. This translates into CASTIGTGGEYEQYF.

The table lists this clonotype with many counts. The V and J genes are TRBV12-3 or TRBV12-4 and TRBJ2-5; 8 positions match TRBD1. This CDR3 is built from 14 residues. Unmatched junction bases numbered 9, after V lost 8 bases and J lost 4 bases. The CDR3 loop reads CASGRATGGETQYF. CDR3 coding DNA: TGTGCCAGCGGACGGGCCACAGGGGGAGAGACCCAGTACTTC.